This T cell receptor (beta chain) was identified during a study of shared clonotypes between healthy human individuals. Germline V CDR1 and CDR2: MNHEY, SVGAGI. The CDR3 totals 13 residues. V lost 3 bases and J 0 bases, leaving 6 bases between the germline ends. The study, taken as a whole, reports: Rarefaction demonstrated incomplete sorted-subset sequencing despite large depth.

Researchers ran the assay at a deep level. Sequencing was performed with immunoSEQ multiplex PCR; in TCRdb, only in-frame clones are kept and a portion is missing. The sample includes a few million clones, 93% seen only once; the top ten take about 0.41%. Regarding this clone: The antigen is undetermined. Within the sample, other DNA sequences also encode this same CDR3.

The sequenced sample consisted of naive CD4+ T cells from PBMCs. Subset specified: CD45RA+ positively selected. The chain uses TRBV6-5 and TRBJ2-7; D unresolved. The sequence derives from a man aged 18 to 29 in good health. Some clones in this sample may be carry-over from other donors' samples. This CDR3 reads CASSYGDSYEQYF. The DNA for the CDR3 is TGTGCCAGCAGTTATGGGGACTCCTACGAGCAGTACTTC.